The 30 T cell receptor beta chains presented below share a single source sample, sequenced in a study of shared clonotypes between healthy human individuals. It was CD45RO-negative cells, positively selected for CCR7, that made up naive CD8 cells, with terminally differentiated effector memory CD45RA+ cells excluded. Some clones are missing from TCRdb's copy, which holds only in-frame ones; the method was immunoSEQ multiplex PCR. The sample lists around 1,900,000 clones, 93% seen once, with approximately 1.7% in the top ten. Sequencing was carried out using naive CD8+ T cells from PBMCs. All receptors come from a man between 18 and 35 years old in good health. Some clones in this sample may be carry-over from other donors' samples.

The rearrangement uses TRBV6-6 and TRBJ2-7, with 8 positions matching TRBD1. In germline, CDR1 is MNHNY, CDR2 SVGAGI (reference sequence). The length of the CDR3 is 16 residues. V dropped 5 bases and J dropped 4; count of bases not matched to a gene: 13. Here the CDR3 DNA reads TGTGCCAGCAGTCTGAGAGCCAGGGGGCCCCCTTACGAGCAGTACTTC. Its translation is CASSLRARGPPYEQYF.

The V and J genes are TRBV30 and TRBJ2-3, with D perhaps matching TRBD2 (5 bases). Germline CDR1 is GTSNPN and CDR2 is SVGIG (reference sequence). Trimming took off 0 bases at V and 7 bases at J, with 17 bases between the two ends. This CDR3 region has 15 residues. DNA for the CDR3: TGTGCCTGGAGTGTTCTAGCAGGAGAGCCAAATACGCAGTATTTT. Translating it yields CAWSVLAGEPNTQYF.

The genes are TRBV7-9 and TRBJ2-7, with D perhaps matching TRBD1 (6 bases). With 5 bases removed from V and 0 bases from J, the gap between germline ends came to 11 bases. The CDR3 consists of 14 residues. Germline assignment: CDR1 SEHNR and CDR2 FQNEAQ (reference sequence). This CDR3 reads CASSPDRVSYEQYF. CDR3 bases: TGTGCCAGCAGCCCGGACAGAGTCTCCTACGAGCAGTACTTC.

The chain joins TRBV29-1 to TRBJ2-6; the D gene is possibly TRBD1 (5 bases). The CDR3 extends over 16 amino acids. Germline lookup yields CDR1 SQVTM and CDR2 ANQGSEA. Deletions cut 4 bases from V and 0 bases from J, with 13 bases between. The CDR3 nucleotides read TGCAGCGTTGCCGAAGACAGCAGCTCTGGGGCCAACGTCCTGACTTTC. This encodes CSVAEDSSSGANVLTF. Looking up the rest from reference TRBV29-1 and TRBJ2-6 gives the full variable domain: SAVISQKPSRDICQRGTSLTIQCQVDSQVTMMFWYRQQPGQSLTLIATANQGSEATYESGFVIDKFPISRPNLTFSTLTVSNMSPEDSSIYLCSVAEDSSSGANVLTFGAGSRLTVL.

This clone was counted once. The chain is built from TRBV21-1 and TRBJ2-7; the DNA was not used to check the table's D call, TRBD1. TRBV21-1 is a known pseudogene. The CDR3 has 18 residues. CDR3 bases: TGTGCCAGCAGCAAACGGGGGCGGTCGGACAGGTCTTTCGACGAGCAGTACTTC. It specifies CASSKRGRSDRSFDEQYF.

The genes are TRBV19 and TRBJ2-1; 9 bases map to TRBD2. CDR1 is LNHDA and CDR2 is SQIVND in the germline V gene (reference sequence). This CDR3 has 16 residues. Losses at the gene ends were 6 bases for V and 2 bases for J; bases not matched to a gene: 8. In DNA form, the CDR3 reads TGTGCCAGTAGGTGGGCTAGCGGGAATCCCTACAATGAGCAGTTCTTC. This encodes CASRWASGNPYNEQFF.

This chain connects TRBV4-1 to TRBJ2-2; no clear D gene. This CDR3 spans 13 amino acids. Trimming removed 0 bases from V and 7 bases from J, with 6 bases in between. Per the germline V gene, CDR1 is MGHRA and CDR2 is YSYEKL. The CDR3 loop is CASSQEKGGELFF. The DNA of the CDR3 is TGCGCCAGCAGCCAAGAGAAAGGCGGGGAGCTGTTTTTT.

The chain joins TRBV27 to TRBJ2-2; 10 nucleotides line up with TRBD2. The CDR3 is made up of 18 amino acids. V dropped 3 bases and J dropped 1; count of bases not matched to a gene: 8. Per germline, CDR1 MNHEY and CDR2 SMNVEV (reference sequence). The CDR3 sequence: CASSLSPWTSGNTGELFF. CDR3 coding DNA: TGTGCCAGCAGTTTGTCCCCCTGGACTAGCGGGAACACCGGGGAGCTGTTTTTT.

The chain recombines TRBV9 with TRBJ1-2; D is perhaps TRBD1 (5 bases). V dropped 3 bases and J dropped 11 bases, with 11 bases sitting between them. The CDR3 runs 11 residues. In germline, CDR1 is SGDLS, CDR2 YYNGEE. The CDR3 protein is CASSGVGGYTF. The CDR3 DNA is TGTGCCAGCAGCGGCGTCGGGGGTTACACCTTC.

The rearrangement joins TRBV27 to TRBJ2-1; possible D gene TRBD2, 6 bases. CDR3 length: 16 residues. Germline CDR1 MNHEY, CDR2 SMNVEV (reference sequence). The V end lost 6 bases, the J end lost 3 bases, and 18 bases lay between the germline ends. The DNA of the CDR3 is TGTGCCAGCAGCTCACATCTAGCGCAGGACTACAATGAGCAGTTCTTC. Translated: CASSSHLAQDYNEQFF.

This clone was counted once. V is TRBV7-6 and J is TRBJ2-7; TRBD1 might be the D (6 bases). The CDR3 is 16 residues long. Trimming pared 2 bases from V and 4 bases from J, leaving 18 bases between. Germline CDR1 is SGHVS and CDR2 is FNYEAQ. DNA of the CDR3: TGTGCCAGCAGCTTAAATCCAGACAGGATCAAGTACGAGCAGTACTTC. It is translated as CASSLNPDRIKYEQYF.

The rearrangement joins TRBV15 to TRBJ2-7; D is ambiguous. This CDR3 contains 12 residues. V was shortened by 6 bases and J by 0 bases, with 6 bases between the two germline ends. The germline gives CDR1 LNHNV, CDR2 YYDKDF (reference sequence). This CDR3 is CATSPPSYEQYF. CDR3 DNA: TGTGCCACCAGTCCGCCCTCCTACGAGCAGTACTTC.

The table lists this clone with a count of one. The J gene is TRBJ2-2, the V gene TRBV4-3, with D unclear. Germline assignment: CDR1 LGHNA and CDR2 YSLEER. The V end was cut by 0 bases, the J end by 6 bases, with 5 bases between. The CDR3 length is 13 residues. This chain's CDR3 is CASSQDGPGELFF. In DNA, the CDR3 is TGCGCCAGCAGCCAAGATGGCCCCGGGGAGCTGTTTTTT.

Notes on this clone: At one end, the junction sequence differs from germline, possibly due to a read error. CDR3: CANSQGRDRGQTEAFF. DNA for the CDR3: TGCGCCAACAGCCAAGGCAGGGACAGGGGGCAAACTGAAGCTTTCTTT. The chain links TRBV4-1 to TRBJ1-1, with 12 bases fitting TRBD1. Germline V gives CDR1 MGHRA, CDR2 YSYEKL. The CDR3 contains 16 residues.

This chain links TRBV4-3 with TRBJ2-5; D is uncertain. Germline V gene data show CDR1 as LGHNA and CDR2 as YSLEER. Trimming shortened V by 4 bases and J by 2 bases, and 14 bases separated the two germline ends. The CDR3 spans 15 residues. Written as DNA, the CDR3 is TGCGCCAGCAGCCTCCACCTCGGGCAGCAAGAGACCCAGTACTTC. Protein: CASSLHLGQQETQYF.

The chain couples TRBV28 to TRBJ2-1; TRBD1 agrees at 9 bases. This CDR3 region has 11 residues. Germline V CDR1 and CDR2: MDHEN, SYDVKM. Trimming at V came to 5 bases and at J to 15 bases, leaving 5 bases not matched to a gene. The CDR3 DNA follows: TGTGCCAGCAGTCGGGACAGGGATCCGTTCTTC. As protein: CASSRDRDPFF.

V and J are TRBV10-3 and TRBJ2-1, with 11 bases aligning to TRBD2. The CDR3 totals 14 residues. Per germline, CDR1 ENHRY and CDR2 SYGVKD. Losses at the gene ends were 10 bases for V and 3 bases for J; bases not matched to a gene: 5. This CDR3 is CANAGTSGYNEQFF. In DNA form, the CDR3 reads TGTGCCAACGCCGGGACTAGCGGCTACAATGAGCAGTTCTTC.

V usage is TRBV15 and J usage is TRBJ2-3; 7 positions match TRBD1. CDR3 length equals 13 residues. The V gene end was trimmed by 4 bases and the J gene end by 10 bases; junction bases not matched to a gene: 8. Germline V CDR1 and CDR2: LNHNV, YYDKDF (reference sequence). CDR3 sequence (DNA): TGTGCCACCAGCAAAGATAGTACAGGGGCGCAGTATTTT. It encodes CATSKDSTGAQYF.

The chain combines TRBV1 with TRBJ2-1; TRBD2, the table's D call, was not compared with the DNA. TRBV1 is a pseudogene. CDR3 length: 14 amino acids. CDR3 sequence: CTSSQDEIGNEQFF. The CDR3 nucleotides read TGCACCAGCAGCCAAGATGAGATCGGGAATGAGCAGTTCTTC.

V usage is TRBV11-3 and J usage is TRBJ2-1; no definite D call. Germline loops: CDR1 SGHNT, CDR2 YENEEA. The CDR3 is 12 amino acids. V was trimmed by 1 base and J by 7 bases, leaving 5 bases between them. The CDR3 sequence: CASSLGTNEQFF. Here the CDR3 DNA reads TGTGCCAGCAGCTTAGGGACGAATGAGCAGTTCTTC.

This clone was seen only once. The same CDR3 arises from other DNA sequences in this sample as well. The chain is built from TRBV27 and TRBJ2-5, with a weak D call TRBD2 (5 bases). Germline values: CDR1 MNHEY, CDR2 SMNVEV (reference sequence). The V gene lost 3 bases and the J gene lost 4 bases, with 9 bases spanning the gap. The CDR3 is made up of 13 amino acids. The CDR3 DNA sequence: TGTGCCAGCAGTTTTCGGGGTAGAGAGACCCAGTACTTC. Residues: CASSFRGRETQYF.

This clone is a singleton in its sample. The chain carries TRBV27 and TRBJ1-6; D not certain. The ends were cut back, 1 base at V and 10 bases at J, with 11 bases in the middle. The CDR3 is made up of 14 amino acids. Germline assignment: CDR1 MNHEY and CDR2 SMNVEV (reference sequence). The CDR3 DNA sequence: TGTGCCAGCAGTTTATGGGCCGCGGGATCACCCCTCCACTTT. Protein product: CASSLWAAGSPLHF.

The rearrangement uses TRBV7-2 and TRBJ2-3; D gene uncertain. The germline V gene encodes CDR1 SGHTA and CDR2 FQGNSA. CDR3 length equals 12 residues. Trimming removed 5 bases at V and 4 bases at J, with 7 bases between. CDR3 amino acids: CASSALPDTQYF. Here the CDR3 DNA reads TGTGCCAGCAGCGCTCTTCCAGATACGCAGTATTTT.

CDR3 loop: CASSFRQPIDEQYF. CDR3 sequence (DNA): TGTGCCAGCAGCTTTCGGCAGCCGATTGACGAGCAGTACTTC. The rearrangement joins TRBV5-8 to TRBJ2-7, with no clear D. Germline loops: CDR1 SGHTS, CDR2 YDEGEE. The CDR3 totals 14 residues. Between the trimmed V and J ends, which lost 2 bases and 5 bases, there was a span of 14 bases.

The V gene is TRBV7-9, the J gene TRBJ2-2; a possible D gene is TRBD2 (6 bases). V was trimmed by 8 bases and J by 6 bases, leaving 19 bases between them. Germline V gene data show CDR1 as SEHNR and CDR2 as FQNEAQ (reference sequence). The CDR3 is 15 amino acids. CDR3 DNA sequence: TGTGCCAGCTCCTCCGGGACTGCCCCTCCCGGGGAGCTGTTTTTT. Protein: CASSSGTAPPGELFF.

The chain has TRBV7-6 and TRBJ1-1; 8 bases match TRBD1. Trimming removed 0 bases from V and 6 bases from J; junction bases left unmatched: 9. CDR3 length equals 16 residues. CDR1 and CDR2 (germline): SGHVS, FNYEAQ. In DNA form, the CDR3 reads TGTGCCAGCAGCTTAGCATCAGACAGGGGTAAGGCTGAAGCTTTCTTT. This encodes CASSLASDRGKAEAFF. The whole variable domain, filled in from reference TRBV7-6 and TRBJ1-1, reads GAGVSQSPRYKVTKRGQDVALRCDPISGHVSLYWYRQALGQGPEFLTYFNYEAQQDKSGLPNDRFSAERPEGSISTLTIQRTEQRDSAMYRCASSLASDRGKAEAFFGQGTRLTVV.

The CDR3 DNA reads TGTGCCAGCAGTTCTAGGGCAGAGACTAATGAAAAACTGTTTTTT. Residues: CASSSRAETNEKLFF. This chain uses TRBV28 with TRBJ1-4; D is undetermined. The germline V gene has CDR1 MDHEN and CDR2 SYDVKM. V lost 4 bases to trimming and J lost 2 bases, with 11 bases between them. The CDR3 runs 15 residues.

The chain employs TRBV7-6 and TRBJ2-7; a possible D gene is TRBD1 (6 bases). The length of the CDR3 is 16 residues. Deletions cut 5 bases from V and 2 bases from J, with 19 bases between. Germline lookup yields CDR1 SGHVS and CDR2 FNYEAQ. The CDR3 DNA is TGTGCCAGCAGCCCCCGTACCCAGGGGCCGCCCTACGAGCAGTACTTC. Translation: CASSPRTQGPPYEQYF.

The rearrangement links TRBV7-9 to TRBJ2-5; 13 positions match TRBD2. The CDR3 has 16 amino acids. J was trimmed by 1 base and V by 5 bases; bases with no gene match: 4. The germline gives CDR1 SEHNR, CDR2 FQNEAQ (reference sequence). DNA for the CDR3: TGTGCCAGCAGCCTAAGGACTAGCGGGGGCCAAGAGACCCAGTACTTC. The encoded protein is CASSLRTSGGQETQYF.

CDR3 sequence reads: CASSWTGRTEAFF. CDR3 DNA: TGTGCCAGCAGTTGGACAGGGAGGACTGAAGCTTTCTTT. The rearrangement joins TRBV7-9 to TRBJ1-1; 8 bases align to TRBD1. The junction had 5 bases not matched to a gene; V was cut back by 6 bases and J by 5 bases. The CDR3 spans 13 residues. CDR1 SEHNR and CDR2 FQNEAQ come from the germline V gene (reference sequence).